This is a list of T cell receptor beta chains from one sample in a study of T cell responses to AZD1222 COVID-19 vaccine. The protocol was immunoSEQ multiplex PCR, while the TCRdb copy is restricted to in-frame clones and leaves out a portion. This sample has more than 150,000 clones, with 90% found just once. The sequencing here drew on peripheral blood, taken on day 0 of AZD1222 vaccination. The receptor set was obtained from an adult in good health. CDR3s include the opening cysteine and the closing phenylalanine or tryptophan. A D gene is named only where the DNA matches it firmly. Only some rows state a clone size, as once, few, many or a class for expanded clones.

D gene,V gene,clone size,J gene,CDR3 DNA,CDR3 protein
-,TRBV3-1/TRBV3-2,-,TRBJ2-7,TGTGCCAGCAGCCAAGATTCTGGAGGGGCCGGCTACGAGCAGTACTTC,CASSQDSGGAGYEQYF
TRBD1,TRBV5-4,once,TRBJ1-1,TGTGCCAGCAGCCAGGGACAGGTCCGGGAAGCTTTCTTT,CASSQGQVREAFF
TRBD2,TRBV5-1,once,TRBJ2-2,TGCGCCAGCAGCTCTAGCGGGATCAACGGGGAGCTGTTTTTT,CASSSSGINGELFF
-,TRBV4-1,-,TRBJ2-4,TGCGCCAGCAGCCAAGAGCAGGGTGGGGGCAAAAACATTCAGTACTTC,CASSQEQGGGKNIQYF
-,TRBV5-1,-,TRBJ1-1,TGCGCCAGCAGCCGGTCAGGCGGCGGGAACACTGAAGCTTTCTTT,CASSRSGGGNTEAFF
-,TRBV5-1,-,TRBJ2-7,TGCGCCAGCAGCTTGGACTCGACAGTCCCTTCCTACGAGCAGTACTTC,CASSLDSTVPSYEQYF
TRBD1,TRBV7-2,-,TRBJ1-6,TGTGCCAGCAGTCCTACAGGGGAGAATTCACCCCTCCACTTT,CASSPTGENSPLHF
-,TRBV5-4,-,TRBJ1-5,TGTGCCAAAAACGAGAGGCTGGGCAATCAGCCCCAGCATTTT,CAKNERLGNQPQHF
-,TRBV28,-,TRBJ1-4,TGTGCCAGCGGATCACCGGGACGAAGGGGTGAAAAACTGTTTTTT,CASGSPGRRGEKLFF
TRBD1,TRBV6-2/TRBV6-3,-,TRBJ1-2,TGTGCCAGCAGTAGGACAGGGGACGGCTATGGCTACACCTTC,CASSRTGDGYGYTF
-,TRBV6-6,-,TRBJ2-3,TGTGCCAGCAGGACAGGAGGCACAGATACGCAGTATTTT,CASRTGGTDTQYF
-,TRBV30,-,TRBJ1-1,TGTGCCTGGAGTGTACAGGACCTCACTGAAGCTTTCTTT,CAWSVQDLTEAFF
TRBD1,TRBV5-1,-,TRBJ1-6,TGCGCCAGCAGCTTTGTTGGCTTCGCTGAAGGACAGGGTCGAAGTCCGAGTAATTCACCCCTCCACTTT,CASSFVGFAEGQGRSPSNSPLHF
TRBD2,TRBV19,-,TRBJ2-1,TGTGCCAGTAGTAGTCTGAGCGGGGGGCTGTACAATGAGCAGTTCTTC,CASSSLSGGLYNEQFF
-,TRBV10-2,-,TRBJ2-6,TGCGCCAGCAGTGAGCCTGGGTCTGGGGCCAACGTCCTGACTTTC,CASSEPGSGANVLTF
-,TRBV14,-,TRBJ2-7,TGTGCCAGCAGCCAGTCCTTCCCGTTCTACGAGCAGTACTTC,CASSQSFPFYEQYF